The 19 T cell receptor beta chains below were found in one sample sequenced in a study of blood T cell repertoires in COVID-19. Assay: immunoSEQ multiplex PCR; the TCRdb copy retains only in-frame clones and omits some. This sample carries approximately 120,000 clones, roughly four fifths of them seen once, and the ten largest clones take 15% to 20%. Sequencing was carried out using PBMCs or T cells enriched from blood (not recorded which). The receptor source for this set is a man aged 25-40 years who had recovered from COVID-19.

The CDR3 loop is CASSHRNGALRGPNNEKLFF. CDR3 sequence (DNA): TGTGCCAGCAGCCATAGAAACGGAGCTCTAAGGGGGCCCAATAATGAAAAACTGTTTTTT. The V and J genes are TRBV27 and TRBJ1-4; 7 bases match TRBD1. Germline-derived CDR1 and CDR2 are MNHEY and SMNVEV (reference sequence). CDR3 size: 20 residues. The ends lost 6 bases at V and 4 bases at J; junction bases unmatched: 23.

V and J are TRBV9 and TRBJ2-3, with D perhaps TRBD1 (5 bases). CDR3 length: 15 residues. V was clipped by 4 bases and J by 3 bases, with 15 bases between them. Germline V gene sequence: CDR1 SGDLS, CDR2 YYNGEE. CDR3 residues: CASSLLPTATDTQYF. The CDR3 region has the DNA TGTGCCAGCAGCCTTCTGCCGACAGCTACAGATACGCAGTATTTT. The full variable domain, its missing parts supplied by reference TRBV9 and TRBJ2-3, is DSGVTQTPKHLITATGQRVTLRCSPRSGDLSVYWYQQSLDQGLQFLIQYYNGEERAKGNILERFSAQQFPDLHSELNLSSLELGDSALYFCASSLLPTATDTQYFGPGTRLTVL.

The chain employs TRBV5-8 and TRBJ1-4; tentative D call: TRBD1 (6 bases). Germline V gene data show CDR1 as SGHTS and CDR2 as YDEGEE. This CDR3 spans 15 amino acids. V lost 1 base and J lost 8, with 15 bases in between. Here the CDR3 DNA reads TGTGCCAGCAGCTTGCGGTCCAGGGGACGGGAAAAACTGTTTTTT. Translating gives CASSLRSRGREKLFF.

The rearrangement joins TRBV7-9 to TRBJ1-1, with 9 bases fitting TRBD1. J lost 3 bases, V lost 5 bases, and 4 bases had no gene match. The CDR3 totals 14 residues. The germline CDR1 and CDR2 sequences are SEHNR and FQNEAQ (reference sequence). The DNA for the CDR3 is TGTGCCAGCAGCCTACAGGGGGCTGACACTGAAGCTTTCTTT. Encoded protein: CASSLQGADTEAFF.

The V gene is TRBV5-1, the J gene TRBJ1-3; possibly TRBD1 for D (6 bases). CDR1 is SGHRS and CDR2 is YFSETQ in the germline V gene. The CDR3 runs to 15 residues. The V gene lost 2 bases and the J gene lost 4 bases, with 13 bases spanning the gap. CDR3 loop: CASSLQQGVGNTIYF. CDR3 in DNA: TGCGCCAGCAGCTTACAACAGGGAGTAGGAAACACCATATATTTT.

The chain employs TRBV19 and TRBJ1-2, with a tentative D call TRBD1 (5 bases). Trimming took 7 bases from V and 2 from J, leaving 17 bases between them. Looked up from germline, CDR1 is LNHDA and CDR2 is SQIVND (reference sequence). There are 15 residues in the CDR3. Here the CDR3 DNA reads TGTGCCAGTACCATTTGGGGCCGGGAGAACTATGGCTACACCTTC. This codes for CASTIWGRENYGYTF.

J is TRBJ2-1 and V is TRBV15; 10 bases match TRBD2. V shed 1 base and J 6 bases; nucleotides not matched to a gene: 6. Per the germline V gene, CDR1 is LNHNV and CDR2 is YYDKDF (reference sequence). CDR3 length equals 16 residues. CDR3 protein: CATSRGASGGPNEQFF. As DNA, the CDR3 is TGTGCCACCAGCAGAGGGGCTAGCGGGGGCCCCAATGAGCAGTTCTTC.

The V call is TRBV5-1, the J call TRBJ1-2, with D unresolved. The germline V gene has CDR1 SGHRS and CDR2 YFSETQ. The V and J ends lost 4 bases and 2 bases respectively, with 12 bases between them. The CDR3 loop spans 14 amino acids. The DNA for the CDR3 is TGCGCCAGCAGCATCGGTTTGGTGAACTATGGCTACACCTTC. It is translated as CASSIGLVNYGYTF.

CDR3 nucleotide sequence: TGTGCCAGCAGCTTGCGGGTGAACACTGAAGCTTTCTTT. Its protein product is CASSLRVNTEAFF. The chain uses TRBV5-4 and TRBJ1-1; D is undetermined. Germline lookup yields CDR1 SGHNT and CDR2 YYREEE (reference sequence). V lost 1 base, J lost 0 bases, and 4 bases lay in between. The CDR3 runs 13 residues.

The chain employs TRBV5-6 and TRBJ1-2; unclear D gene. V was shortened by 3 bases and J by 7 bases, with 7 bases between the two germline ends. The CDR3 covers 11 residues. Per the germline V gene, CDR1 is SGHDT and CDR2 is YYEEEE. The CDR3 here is CASSSGGGYTF. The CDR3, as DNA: TGTGCCAGCAGCTCGGGTGGTGGCTACACCTTC. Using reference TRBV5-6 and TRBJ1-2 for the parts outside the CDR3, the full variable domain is DAGVTQSPTHLIKTRGQQVTLRCSPKSGHDTVSWYQQALGQGPQFIFQYYEEEERQRGNFPDRFSGHQFPNYSSELNVNALLLGDSALYLCASSSGGGYTFGSGTRLTVV.

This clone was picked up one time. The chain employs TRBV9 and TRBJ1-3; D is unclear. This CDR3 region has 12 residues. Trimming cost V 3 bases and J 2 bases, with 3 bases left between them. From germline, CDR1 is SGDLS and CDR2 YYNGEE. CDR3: CASSATGNTIYF. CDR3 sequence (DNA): TGTGCCAGCAGCGCAACTGGAAACACCATATATTTT.

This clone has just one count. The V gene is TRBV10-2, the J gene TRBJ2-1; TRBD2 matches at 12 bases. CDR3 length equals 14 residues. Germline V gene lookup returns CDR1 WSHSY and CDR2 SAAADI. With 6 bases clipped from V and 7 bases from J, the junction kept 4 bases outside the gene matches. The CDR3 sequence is CASSLAGGPNEQFF. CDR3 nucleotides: TGCGCCAGCAGCCTAGCGGGGGGGCCAAATGAGCAGTTCTTC.

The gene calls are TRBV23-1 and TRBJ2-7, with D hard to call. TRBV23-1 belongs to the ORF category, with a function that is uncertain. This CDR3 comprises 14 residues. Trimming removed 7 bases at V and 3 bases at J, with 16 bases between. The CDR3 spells CASKTPVQDYEQYV. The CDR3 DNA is TGCGCCAGCAAGACACCCGTTCAAGACTACGAGCAGTACGTC.

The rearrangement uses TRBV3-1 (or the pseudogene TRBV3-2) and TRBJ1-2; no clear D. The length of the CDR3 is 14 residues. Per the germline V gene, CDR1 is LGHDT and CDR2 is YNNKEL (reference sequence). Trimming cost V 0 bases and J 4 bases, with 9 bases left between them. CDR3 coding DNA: TGTGCCAGCAGCCAAGAACAGCAAACCTATGGCTACACCTTC. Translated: CASSQEQQTYGYTF.

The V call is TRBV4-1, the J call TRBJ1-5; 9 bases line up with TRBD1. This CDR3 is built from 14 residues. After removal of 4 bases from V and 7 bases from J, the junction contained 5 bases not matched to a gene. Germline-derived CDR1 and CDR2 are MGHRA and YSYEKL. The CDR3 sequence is CASSPGTGLQPQHF. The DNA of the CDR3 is TGCGCCAGCAGCCCAGGGACAGGGCTGCAGCCCCAGCATTTT.

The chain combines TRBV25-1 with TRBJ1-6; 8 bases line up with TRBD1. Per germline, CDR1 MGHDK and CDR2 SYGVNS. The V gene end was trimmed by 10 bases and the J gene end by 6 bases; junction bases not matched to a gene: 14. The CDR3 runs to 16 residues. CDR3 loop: CAIIPGGGLGNSPLHF. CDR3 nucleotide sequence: TGTGCCATCATTCCAGGGGGCGGATTGGGTAATTCACCCCTCCACTTT.

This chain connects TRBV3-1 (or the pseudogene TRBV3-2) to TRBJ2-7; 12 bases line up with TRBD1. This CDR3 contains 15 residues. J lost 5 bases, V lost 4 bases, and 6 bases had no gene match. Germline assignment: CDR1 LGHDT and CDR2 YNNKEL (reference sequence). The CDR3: CASSPWDRGHHEQYF. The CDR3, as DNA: TGTGCCAGCAGCCCCTGGGACAGGGGGCATCACGAGCAGTACTTC.

The CDR3 DNA follows: TGTGCCAGCAGTACGGGAGGAAGTGGTCAGCCCCAGCATTTT. It yields the protein CASSTGGSGQPQHF. The chain joins TRBV6-6 to TRBJ1-5; D gene ambiguous. The length of the CDR3 is 14 residues. V was cut by 5 bases and J by 6 bases, with 14 bases left in between. Germline assignment: CDR1 MNHNY and CDR2 SVGAGI (reference sequence).

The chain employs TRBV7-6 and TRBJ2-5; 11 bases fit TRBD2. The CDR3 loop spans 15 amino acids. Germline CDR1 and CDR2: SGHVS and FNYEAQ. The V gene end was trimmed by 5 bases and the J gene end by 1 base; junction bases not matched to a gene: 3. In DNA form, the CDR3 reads TGTGCCAGCAGCCTTAGCGGGAGGGGCCAAGAGACCCAGTACTTC. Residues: CASSLSGRGQETQYF. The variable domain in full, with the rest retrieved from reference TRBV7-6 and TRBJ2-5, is GAGVSQSPRYKVTKRGQDVALRCDPISGHVSLYWYRQALGQGPEFLTYFNYEAQQDKSGLPNDRFSAERPEGSISTLTIQRTEQRDSAMYRCASSLSGRGQETQYFGPGTRLLVL.